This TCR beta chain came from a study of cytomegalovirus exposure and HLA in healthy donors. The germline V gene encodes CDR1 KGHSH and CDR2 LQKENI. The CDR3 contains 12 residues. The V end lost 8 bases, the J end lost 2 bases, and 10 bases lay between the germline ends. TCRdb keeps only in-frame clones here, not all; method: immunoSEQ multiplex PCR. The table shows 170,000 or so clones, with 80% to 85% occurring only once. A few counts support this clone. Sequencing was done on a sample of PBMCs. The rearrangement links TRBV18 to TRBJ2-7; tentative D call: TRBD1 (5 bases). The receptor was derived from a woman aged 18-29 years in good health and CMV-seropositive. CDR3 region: CASVGEAYEQYF. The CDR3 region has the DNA TGTGCCAGCGTAGGGGAAGCCTACGAGCAGTACTTC.